Shown below are 24 T cell receptor beta chains from a single sample sequenced in a study of cytomegalovirus exposure and HLA in healthy donors. Both 60 Vbeta primers and 13 Jbeta primers went into the PCR. Here immunoSEQ multiplex PCR was the method, and the copy in TCRdb shows in-frame clones only, minus some. Among roughly 100,000 clones, around 80% were seen once, and the ten largest hold roughly 6.1%. Sequencing was carried out using PBMCs. All receptors derive from a man aged 18 to 35 in good health and CMV-seronegative.

This chain joins TRBV29-1 and TRBJ2-1; tentatively, D is TRBD1 (5 bases). This CDR3 comprises 11 residues. V lost 4 bases and J 7 bases, leaving 8 bases between the germline ends. Germline assignment: CDR1 SQVTM and CDR2 ANQGSEA. In DNA, the CDR3 is TGCAGCGTTGGGCAGGGAAATGAGCAGTTCTTC. It translates to CSVGQGNEQFF.

The chain carries TRBV2 and TRBJ1-2; TRBD1 aligns across 9 bases. Germline loops: CDR1 SNHLY, CDR2 FYNNEI. CDR3 size: 12 residues. Trimming cost V 9 bases and J 5 bases; bases outside gene matches: 4. CDR3 nucleotides: TGTGCCAGTACAGGGGGCTGGTATGGCTACACCTTC. This translates into CASTGGWYGYTF. The full variable domain, its missing parts supplied by reference TRBV2 and TRBJ1-2, is EPEVTQTPSHQVTQMGQEVILRCVPISNHLYFYWYRQILGQKVEFLVSFYNNEISEKSEIFDDQFSVERPDGSNFTLKIRSTKLEDSAMYFCASTGGWYGYTFGSGTRLTVV.

This chain uses TRBV6-1 with TRBJ2-7, with D uncertain. Germline CDR1 reads MNHNS; CDR2 reads SASEGT. Trimming took 6 bases from V and 6 from J, leaving 9 bases between them. The CDR3 runs to 11 residues. CDR3 bases: TGTGCCAGCAGGGCCGCCTCCGAGCAGTACTTC. Its protein product is CASRAASEQYF.

This chain links TRBV10-3 with TRBJ2-7, with 8 bases matching TRBD2. With 0 bases clipped from V and 4 bases from J, the junction kept 2 bases outside the gene matches. The CDR3 is 14 amino acids. Germline CDR1 and CDR2: ENHRY and SYGVKD. This CDR3 is CAISESSGIYEQYF. As DNA, the CDR3 is TGTGCCATCAGTGAGTCTAGCGGGATATACGAGCAGTACTTC.

This clone has just a few counts. This CDR3 reads CASSQYGTVYNEQFF. The CDR3 DNA sequence: TGTGCCAGCAGCCAGTACGGGACAGTTTACAATGAGCAGTTCTTC. This chain uses TRBV7-3 with TRBJ2-1, with 7 positions matching TRBD1. Germline CDR1 and CDR2: SGHTA and FQGTGA. Unmatched junction bases numbered 8, after V lost 5 bases and J lost 4 bases. The CDR3 covers 15 residues.

This chain joins TRBV29-1 and TRBJ1-2; a possible D gene is TRBD1 (5 bases). CDR1 is SQVTM and CDR2 is ANQGSEA in the germline V gene. V was cut by 3 bases and J by 10 bases, with 9 bases left in between. The length of the CDR3 is 10 residues. DNA of the CDR3: TGCAGCGTTGACGGGGGATACTACACCTTC. Translation: CSVDGGYYTF.

V and J are TRBV6-5 and TRBJ1-2, with D possibly matching TRBD1 (6 bases). Germline V CDR1 and CDR2: MNHEY, SVGAGI. The length of the CDR3 is 15 residues. V was pared by 6 bases and J by 1 base, with 15 bases between. The CDR3 DNA follows: TGTGCCAGCAGATTCAACAGGGTATATAACTATGGCTACACCTTC. Translation: CASRFNRVYNYGYTF.

The chain combines TRBV27 with TRBJ2-7; a weak D match, TRBD2 (6 bases). The CDR3 sequence is 13 residues long. Trimming pared 4 bases from V and 5 bases from J, leaving 12 bases between. Germline CDR1 is MNHEY and CDR2 is SMNVEV (reference sequence). For the CDR3, the DNA is TGTGCCAGCAGTTGGAGGGGCAGCGACGAGCAGTACTTC. Amino acids: CASSWRGSDEQYF.

In its sample, this clone was seen once. CDR3 nucleotide sequence: TGTGCCAGCAGCTTTCCAGGGAGCAATCAGCCCCAGCATTTT. Protein: CASSFPGSNQPQHF. V usage is TRBV7-9 and J usage is TRBJ1-5, with D perhaps matching TRBD1 (5 bases). The ends were cut back, 3 bases at V and 1 base at J, with 7 bases in the middle. This CDR3 has 14 amino acids. Germline CDR1 is SEHNR and CDR2 is FQNEAQ (reference sequence).

The chain employs TRBV7-3 and TRBJ2-4; D gene ambiguous. Germline loops: CDR1 SGHTA, CDR2 FQGTGA. This CDR3 is built from 13 residues. The germline V and J ends were trimmed by 5 bases and 8 bases, with 13 bases remaining between them. The CDR3 DNA reads TGTGCCAGCAGCCCCGGCGAGGTTGACATTCAGTACTTC. As protein: CASSPGEVDIQYF. Combining the CDR3 with reference TRBV7-3 and TRBJ2-4 gives the whole variable domain GAGVSQTPSNKVTEKGKYVELRCDPISGHTALYWYRQSLGQGPEFLIYFQGTGAADDSGLPNDRFFAVRPEGSVSTLKIQRTERGDSAVYLCASSPGEVDIQYFGAGTRLSVL.

This clone occurred a few times. J is TRBJ2-1 and V is TRBV25-1; 7 positions match TRBD2. Germline lookup yields CDR1 MGHDK and CDR2 SYGVNS. The CDR3 contains 13 residues. V lost 4 bases to trimming and J lost 5 bases; unmatched junction nucleotides: 2. CDR3 DNA sequence: TGTGCCAGCAGTGTGGGACTAAACAATGAGCAGTTCTTC. It yields the protein CASSVGLNNEQFF.

The chain employs TRBV6-5 and TRBJ2-7, with 11 bases fitting TRBD2. The trim removed 7 bases at V and 5 bases at J, leaving 7 bases unmatched. The CDR3 is 14 amino acids. CDR1 is MNHEY, CDR2 SVGAGI, per germline. CDR3 nucleotides: TGTGCCAGCAACCCGGGACTAGCGGTGAACGAGCAGTACTTC. Translated, it gives CASNPGLAVNEQYF.

This sequence joins TRBV10-3 and TRBJ1-4; 8 bases align to TRBD1. V was pared by 10 bases and J by 7 bases, with 14 bases of the junction left unmatched. The CDR3 runs 15 residues. CDR1 is ENHRY, CDR2 SYGVKD, per germline. The CDR3 DNA reads as TGTGCCACCCTCGAGAGACAGGGGAGGGGTGAAAAACTGTTTTTT. Translated: CATLERQGRGEKLFF.

Details on this clone: Other DNA sequences in this sample translate to the same CDR3. The V call is TRBV27, the J call TRBJ2-7; TRBD2 aligns across 11 bases. With V trimmed by 2 bases and J by 1 base, 4 bases remained unmatched. CDR3 size: 16 residues. Per germline, CDR1 MNHEY and CDR2 SMNVEV (reference sequence). The CDR3 loop is CASSLVLAGGSYEQYF. CDR3 nucleotide sequence: TGTGCCAGCAGTTTAGTTCTAGCGGGAGGATCCTACGAGCAGTACTTC.

The chain is built from TRBV5-1 and TRBJ1-1, with D possibly being TRBD1 (6 bases). V was cut by 3 bases and J by 1 base, with 13 bases left in between. The CDR3 loop spans 15 amino acids. Germline CDR1 reads SGHRS; CDR2 reads YFSETQ. CDR3: CASSSQGSSNTEAFF. CDR3 sequence (DNA): TGCGCCAGCAGCTCTCAGGGGTCTTCGAACACTGAAGCTTTCTTT. Together with reference TRBV5-1 and TRBJ1-1, the CDR3 gives the full variable domain: KAGVTQTPRYLIKTRGQQVTLSCSPISGHRSVSWYQQTPGQGLQFLFEYFSETQRNKGNFPGRFSGRQFSNSRSEMNVSTLELGDSALYLCASSSQGSSNTEAFFGQGTRLTVV.

This chain connects TRBV12-5 to TRBJ1-5; D is unresolved. Germline CDR1 and CDR2: LGHNT and FRNRAP. There are 12 residues in the CDR3. Trimming removed 6 bases from V and 2 bases from J, with 5 bases in between. DNA of the CDR3: TGTGCTAGTGGCCAGGGCAATCAGCCCCAGCATTTT. It codes for CASGQGNQPQHF.

The rearrangement links TRBV27 to TRBJ2-7; D may be TRBD1 (6 bases). The CDR3 is 16 amino acids. The germline gives CDR1 MNHEY, CDR2 SMNVEV (reference sequence). Trimming shortened V by 0 bases and J by 4 bases, and 16 bases separated the two germline ends. In DNA form, the CDR3 reads TGTGCCAGCAGTTTATCTCGGACAGTTCTCCCTTACGAGCAGTACTTC. Translating gives CASSLSRTVLPYEQYF.

V gene TRBV7-2 combines with J gene TRBJ2-7; 8 bases align to TRBD2. Trimming at V came to 2 bases and at J to 4 bases, leaving 7 bases not matched to a gene. Per germline, CDR1 SGHTA and CDR2 FQGNSA. This CDR3 contains 15 residues. CDR3 loop: CASSLSGGSLYEQYF. CDR3 bases: TGTGCCAGCAGCTTAAGCGGGGGATCCCTTTACGAGCAGTACTTC. Complete variable domain (other parts from reference TRBV7-2 and TRBJ2-7): GAGVSQSPSNKVTEKGKDVELRCDPISGHTALYWYRQSLGQGLEFLIYFQGNSAPDKSGLPSDRFSAERTGGSVSTLTIQRTQQEDSAVYLCASSLSGGSLYEQYFGPGTRLTVT.

The chain combines TRBV4-2 with TRBJ2-3; TRBD2 agrees at 9 bases. J was trimmed by 5 bases and V by 0 bases; bases with no gene match: 6. CDR1 and CDR2 from the germline V gene are LGHNA and YNFKEQ. The CDR3 is 16 amino acids. Here the CDR3 reads CASSQDEAGGRDTQYF. CDR3 in DNA: TGTGCCAGCAGCCAAGATGAAGCGGGAGGAAGAGATACGCAGTATTTT.

The chain carries TRBV6-5 and TRBJ2-1, with TRBD2 identical over 7 bases. V shed 5 bases and J 4 bases; nucleotides not matched to a gene: 5. The CDR3 is made up of 14 amino acids. Germline V gene lookup returns CDR1 MNHEY and CDR2 SVGAGI. Here the CDR3 DNA reads TGTGCCAGCAGTGTGGCTAGCGGTTACAATGAGCAGTTCTTC. This translates into CASSVASGYNEQFF.

This clone was recorded once. Other DNA sequences in this sample translate to the same CDR3. This chain links TRBV25-1 with TRBJ2-7; 7 nucleotides align to TRBD2. The CDR3 has 15 residues. Germline assignment: CDR1 MGHDK and CDR2 SYGVNS. With 1 base clipped from V and 6 bases from J, the junction kept 9 bases outside the gene matches. DNA for the CDR3: TGTGCCAGCAGTGAATCGAAGCGGGATCTGGGCGAGCAGTACTTC. This codes for CASSESKRDLGEQYF.

J is TRBJ2-2 and V is TRBV11-2; TRBD2 matches 8 bases. Trimming cost V 5 bases and J 8 bases; bases outside gene matches: 7. CDR1 is SGHAT, CDR2 FQNNGV, per germline. This CDR3 comprises 14 residues. CDR3 bases: TGTGCCAGCAGCCCGACTAGCGTGGGTGGGGAGCTGTTTTTT. Amino acids: CASSPTSVGGELFF.

J is TRBJ2-3 and V is TRBV12-5, with D tentatively TRBD2 (6 bases). Trimming removed 2 bases from V and 3 bases from J, with 12 bases in between. CDR3 size: 15 residues. The germline CDR1 and CDR2 sequences are LGHNT and FRNRAP. The CDR3: CASGLTSTRTDTQYF. The CDR3 DNA follows: TGTGCTAGTGGTTTGACCTCGACTAGAACAGATACGCAGTATTTT.

The chain recombines TRBV19 with TRBJ2-2, with 10 bases identical to TRBD2. Germline CDR1 reads LNHDA; CDR2 reads SQIVND (reference sequence). The trim removed 9 bases at V and 3 bases at J, leaving 7 bases unmatched. The CDR3 is 15 amino acids. CDR3: CARSTSGNDTGELFF. The CDR3 DNA is TGTGCCAGATCCACTAGCGGGAACGACACCGGGGAGCTGTTTTTT.